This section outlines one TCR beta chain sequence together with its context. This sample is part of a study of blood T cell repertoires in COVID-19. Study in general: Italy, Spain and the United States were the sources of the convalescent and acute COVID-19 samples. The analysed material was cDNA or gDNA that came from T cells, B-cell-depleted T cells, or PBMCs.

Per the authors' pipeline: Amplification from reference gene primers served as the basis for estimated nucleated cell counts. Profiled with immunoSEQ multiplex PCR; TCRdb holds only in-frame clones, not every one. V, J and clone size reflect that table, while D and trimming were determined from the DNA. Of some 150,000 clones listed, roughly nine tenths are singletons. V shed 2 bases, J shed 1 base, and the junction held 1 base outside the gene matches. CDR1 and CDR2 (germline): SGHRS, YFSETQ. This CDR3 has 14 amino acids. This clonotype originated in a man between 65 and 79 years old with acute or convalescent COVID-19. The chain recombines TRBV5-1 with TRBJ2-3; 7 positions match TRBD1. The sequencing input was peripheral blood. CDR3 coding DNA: TGCGCCAGCAGCTTTCAGGGGGGCACAGATACGCAGTATTTT. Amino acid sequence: CASSFQGGTDTQYF. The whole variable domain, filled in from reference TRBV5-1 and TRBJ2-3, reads KAGVTQTPRYLIKTRGQQVTLSCSPISGHRSVSWYQQTPGQGLQFLFEYFSETQRNKGNFPGRFSGRQFSNSRSEMNVSTLELGDSALYLCASSFQGGTDTQYFGPGTRLTVL.